This T cell receptor (beta chain) emerged from a study of siplizumab effects on memory and regulatory T cells. Sequencing was performed with immunoSEQ multiplex PCR; in TCRdb, only in-frame clones are kept and a portion is missing. The top ten clones hold around 3.8% of a sample with tens of thousands of clones, less than 85% of them seen once. V lost 6 bases and J lost 3; bases outside the gene matches: 3. Per the germline V gene, CDR1 is SEHNR and CDR2 is FQNEAQ (reference sequence). This CDR3 is built from 14 residues. The sequenced material came from memory CD4+ T cells sorted from blood. This receptor was identified in a human donor in good health. The chain couples TRBV7-9 to TRBJ2-5; 11 nucleotides match TRBD2. This CDR3 is CASRMGLAEETQYF. Written as DNA, the CDR3 is TGTGCCAGCAGGATGGGACTAGCGGAAGAGACCCAGTACTTC.